Shown below are 24 T cell receptor beta chains from a single sample sequenced in a study of T cell responses to AZD1222 COVID-19 vaccine. TCRdb keeps only in-frame clones here, not all; method: immunoSEQ multiplex PCR. Altogether approximately 150,000 clones are present, roughly 87% being singletons, with the ten largest covering approximately 5.9%. The sample was peripheral blood, taken 28 days after the second AZD1222 dose. These receptors originate from an adult who received the AZD1222 COVID-19 vaccine.

This clone has just a few counts. The J gene is TRBJ1-2, the V gene TRBV30; D ambiguous. The CDR3 is 12 residues long. Germline CDR1 and CDR2: GTSNPN and SVGIG (reference sequence). Between the trimmed V and J ends, which lost 4 bases and 0 bases, there was a span of 6 bases. The CDR3 region has the DNA TGTGCCTGGAACGTAGCTAACTATGGCTACACCTTC. Amino acid sequence: CAWNVANYGYTF. Looking up the rest from reference TRBV30 and TRBJ1-2 gives the full variable domain: SQTIHQWPATLVQPVGSPLSLECTVEGTSNPNLYWYRQAAGRGLQLLFYSVGIGQISSEVPQNLSASRPQDRQFILSSKKLLLSDSGFYLCAWNVANYGYTFGSGTRLTVV.

This chain joins TRBV10-2 and TRBJ2-3, with TRBD2 matching over 9 bases. Germline V gene lookup returns CDR1 WSHSY and CDR2 SAAADI. The CDR3 is made up of 15 amino acids. V dropped 8 bases and J dropped 2; count of bases not matched to a gene: 8. Here the CDR3 DNA reads TGCGCCAGCTGGGGGGGGACTAGCTTCACAGATACGCAGTATTTT. Translated, it gives CASWGGTSFTDTQYF.

This chain uses TRBV28 with TRBJ2-2, with TRBD2 matching over 8 bases. This CDR3 comprises 14 residues. Germline CDR1 and CDR2: MDHEN and SYDVKM. Trimming cost V 6 bases and J 6 bases; bases outside gene matches: 6. CDR3 sequence: CASRSRGLAGELFF. The CDR3 nucleotides read TGTGCCAGCAGATCCCGGGGACTAGCCGGGGAGCTGTTTTTT.

The chain links TRBV5-4 to TRBJ2-1; 7 bases fit TRBD2. CDR3 length: 15 residues. Germline values: CDR1 SGHNT, CDR2 YYREEE (reference sequence). The V segment lost 4 bases and the J segment 3 bases; nucleotides outside the gene matches: 7. In DNA form, the CDR3 reads TGTGCCAGCAGCGCCACCGGGACTAACTACAATGAGCAGTTCTTC. Translating it yields CASSATGTNYNEQFF. Full variable domain (missing parts from reference TRBV5-4 and TRBJ2-1): ETGVTQSPTHLIKTRGQQVTLRCSSQSGHNTVSWYQQALGQGPQFIFQYYREEENGRGNFPPRFSGLQFPNYSSELNVNALELDDSALYLCASSATGTNYNEQFFGPGTRLTVL.

The gene calls are TRBV7-9 and TRBJ2-2; 8 bases match TRBD2. Germline V gene data show CDR1 as SEHNR and CDR2 as FQNEAQ (reference sequence). The CDR3 totals 16 residues. With 5 bases clipped from V and 7 bases from J, the junction kept 12 bases outside the gene matches. The CDR3 nucleotides are TGTGCCAGCAGCCAAAAGTCGGGACTAGGAGGCGGGGAGCTGTTTTTT. It yields the protein CASSQKSGLGGGELFF.

The chain links TRBV11-2 to TRBJ1-6; 7 nucleotides agree with TRBD1. CDR1 and CDR2 from the germline V gene are SGHAT and FQNNGV. With 4 bases clipped from V and 0 bases from J, the junction kept 12 bases outside the gene matches. The CDR3 spans 19 residues. The CDR3 loop is CASSSTGTVPSSYNSPLHF. The CDR3 nucleotides read TGTGCCAGCAGCTCCACCGGGACAGTGCCGAGCTCCTATAATTCACCCCTCCACTTT.

The V call is TRBV7-8, the J call TRBJ1-6; a possible D gene is TRBD1 (6 bases). The germline V gene encodes CDR1 SGHVS and CDR2 FQNEAQ. Deletions cut 4 bases from V and 7 bases from J, with 11 bases between. The CDR3 is made up of 14 amino acids. CDR3 amino acids: CASSWITGNSPLHF. In DNA form, the CDR3 reads TGTGCCAGCAGCTGGATAACAGGGAATTCACCCCTCCACTTT.

The chain combines TRBV6-2 or TRBV6-3 with TRBJ2-1; 10 nucleotides agree with TRBD2. The CDR3 is made up of 15 amino acids. The junction had 4 bases not matched to a gene; V was cut back by 0 bases and J by 8 bases. The germline CDR1 and CDR2 sequences are MNHEY and SVGEGT. CDR3 in DNA: TGTGCCAGCAGTTACTCGGCTAGCGGGAGTGATGAGCAGTTCTTC. Protein sequence: CASSYSASGSDEQFF.

As for this clone: Different DNA sequences within this sample yield the same CDR3. The chain joins TRBV6-1 to TRBJ2-3; D perhaps matches TRBD1 (5 bases). CDR1 MNHNS and CDR2 SASEGT come from the germline V gene. The CDR3 totals 14 residues. Between the trimmed V and J ends, which lost 1 base and 2 bases, there was a span of 7 bases. The CDR3 region has the DNA TGTGCCAGCAGTGAAGGGGGCAACACAGATACGCAGTATTTT. This translates into CASSEGGNTDTQYF.

This clone has a single count. This chain uses TRBV28 with TRBJ1-6; the D gene is possibly TRBD1 (5 bases). Looked up from germline, CDR1 is MDHEN and CDR2 is SYDVKM. With 4 bases removed from V and 7 bases from J, the gap between germline ends came to 14 bases. The CDR3 sequence is 15 residues long. The CDR3 spells CASSSRQRFNSPLHF. CDR3 DNA sequence: TGTGCCAGCAGTTCCCGACAGAGATTCAATTCACCCCTCCACTTT.

V and J are TRBV5-5 and TRBJ2-4; 9 nucleotides align to TRBD2. V was clipped by 2 bases and J by 3 bases; unmatched bases: 6. Germline V gene sequence: CDR1 SGHKS, CDR2 YYEKEE (reference sequence). CDR3 length: 16 amino acids. CDR3 DNA sequence: TGTGCCAGCAGCTTACGGACTAGCGCCAACAAAAACATTCAGTACTTC. It specifies CASSLRTSANKNIQYF.

Of note for this clone: Other DNA sequences from this sample encode an identical CDR3 as well. The rearrangement joins TRBV5-1 to TRBJ1-1, with D unclear. V lost 3 bases and J 2 bases, leaving 8 bases between the germline ends. The germline CDR1 and CDR2 sequences are SGHRS and YFSETQ. This CDR3 spans 13 amino acids. The CDR3 nucleotides read TGCGCCAGCAGCTCTGGCCTTAACACTGAAGCTTTCTTT. Protein sequence: CASSSGLNTEAFF.

The V and J genes are TRBV10-3 and TRBJ2-3; 7 nucleotides agree with TRBD1. This CDR3 has 14 amino acids. Germline trimming cut 10 bases from V and 2 bases from J; bases unmatched to any gene: 9. Germline-derived CDR1 and CDR2 are ENHRY and SYGVKD. The CDR3 nucleotides are TGTGCCACCCTCAGGACAGGATTCACAGATACGCAGTATTTT. Protein product: CATLRTGFTDTQYF.

The rearrangement uses TRBV5-1 and TRBJ2-3, with 11 bases matching TRBD2. V was pared by 6 bases and J by 4 bases, with 10 bases of the junction left unmatched. CDR3 size: 16 residues. Germline V gene sequence: CDR1 SGHRS, CDR2 YFSETQ. The CDR3 protein is CASNLDSGGASDTQYF. DNA for the CDR3: TGCGCCAGCAACCTTGATAGCGGGGGGGCCTCAGATACGCAGTATTTT.

The CDR3 DNA reads TGTGCCAGCAGCCGCGACTCCCCCGGTGAGCAGTTCTTC. This encodes CASSRDSPGEQFF. The rearrangement uses TRBV6-5 and TRBJ2-1; no clear D. Trimming pared 6 bases from V and 9 bases from J, leaving 15 bases between. CDR1 and CDR2 from the germline V gene are MNHEY and SVGAGI. This CDR3 has 13 residues.

CDR3 bases: TGTGCCTGGACCCAAGGCAGGGCCAGCACAGATACGCAGTATTTT. Its translation is CAWTQGRASTDTQYF. The chain carries TRBV30 and TRBJ2-3; weak D call: TRBD1 (5 bases). CDR1 and CDR2 (germline): GTSNPN, SVGIG (reference sequence). The CDR3 covers 15 residues. The ends were cut back, 4 bases at V and 0 bases at J, with 14 bases in the middle.

The chain carries TRBV18 and TRBJ1-2; 7 bases agree with TRBD1. V was clipped by 1 base and J by 4 bases; unmatched bases: 6. This CDR3 spans 15 amino acids. Germline loops: CDR1 KGHSH, CDR2 LQKENI. The CDR3 sequence is CASSPQTGAGYGYTF. The CDR3 bases are TGTGCCAGCTCACCACAAACAGGGGCTGGCTATGGCTACACCTTC.

This chain links TRBV4-3 with TRBJ2-3; TRBD2 might be the D (5 bases). Trimming stripped 0 bases from V and 0 bases from J, with 10 bases between. From germline, CDR1 is LGHNA and CDR2 YSLEER. This CDR3 comprises 16 residues. CDR3 in amino acids: CASSQERRTSTDTQYF. CDR3 DNA: TGCGCCAGCAGCCAAGAAAGGCGGACTAGCACAGATACGCAGTATTTT.

The chain has TRBV5-1 and TRBJ1-6; D unclear. With 0 bases removed from V and 9 bases from J, the gap between germline ends came to 13 bases. The CDR3 sequence is 15 residues long. Germline V gives CDR1 SGHRS, CDR2 YFSETQ. The CDR3 here is CASSLGTPGGSPLHF. CDR3 coding DNA: TGCGCCAGCAGCTTGGGGACCCCAGGAGGTTCACCCCTCCACTTT.

There are a few counts of this clone. Other DNA variants within this sample encode the same CDR3. The genes are TRBV5-1 and TRBJ2-1; 8 nucleotides align to TRBD2. The germline V gene encodes CDR1 SGHRS and CDR2 YFSETQ. The ends lost 0 bases at V and 3 bases at J; junction bases unmatched: 2. The CDR3 consists of 15 residues. CDR3 region: CASSLAGGDYNEQFF. Written as DNA, the CDR3 is TGCGCCAGCAGCTTGGCCGGGGGGGACTACAATGAGCAGTTCTTC.

V gene TRBV28 combines with J gene TRBJ2-3; D is ambiguous. The V end was cut by 7 bases, the J end by 6 bases, with 14 bases between. The CDR3 has 13 residues. The germline V gene encodes CDR1 MDHEN and CDR2 SYDVKM. CDR3 region: CASNKVLRDTQYF. The CDR3 DNA reads as TGTGCCAGCAACAAGGTTCTGAGGGATACGCAGTATTTT.

The J gene is TRBJ2-7, the V gene TRBV28; TRBD1 is a possible D gene (6 bases). The CDR3 contains 15 residues. The V gene's germline CDR1 is MDHEN and CDR2 SYDVKM. V lost 6 bases and J 4 bases, leaving 19 bases between the germline ends. CDR3 region: CASRLMDSPTYEQYF. DNA of the CDR3: TGTGCCAGCAGGCTTATGGACAGCCCCACTTACGAGCAGTACTTC.

The chain joins TRBV18 to TRBJ1-1; 7 bases align to TRBD1. The CDR3 has 17 residues. Per germline, CDR1 KGHSH and CDR2 LQKENI. The junction had 14 bases not matched to a gene; V was cut back by 5 bases and J by 2 bases. The CDR3 nucleotides are TGTGCCAGCTCAGGCGGGACAGTTAATCCCCTAAACACTGAAGCTTTCTTT. This gives the protein CASSGGTVNPLNTEAFF.

V usage is TRBV11-2 and J usage is TRBJ2-1; 13 bases agree with TRBD2. The germline V gene has CDR1 SGHAT and CDR2 FQNNGV. There are 18 residues in the CDR3. The V segment lost 0 bases and the J segment 4 bases; nucleotides outside the gene matches: 6. DNA of the CDR3: TGTGCCAGCAGCTTAGACCTGATACTAGCGGGGGGGTACAATGAGCAGTTCTTC. It translates to CASSLDLILAGGYNEQFF.